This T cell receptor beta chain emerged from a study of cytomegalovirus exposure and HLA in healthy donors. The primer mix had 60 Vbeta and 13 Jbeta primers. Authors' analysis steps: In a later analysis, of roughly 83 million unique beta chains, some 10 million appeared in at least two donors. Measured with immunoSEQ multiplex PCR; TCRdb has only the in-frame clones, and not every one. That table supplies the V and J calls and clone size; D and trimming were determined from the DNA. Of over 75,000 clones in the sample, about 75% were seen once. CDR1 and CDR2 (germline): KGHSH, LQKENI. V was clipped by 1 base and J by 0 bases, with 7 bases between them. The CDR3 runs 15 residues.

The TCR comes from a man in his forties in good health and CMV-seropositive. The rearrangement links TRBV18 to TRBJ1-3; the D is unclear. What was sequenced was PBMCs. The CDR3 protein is CASSPQQSSGNTIYF. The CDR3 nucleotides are TGTGCCAGCTCACCACAACAGAGCTCTGGAAACACCATATATTTT.